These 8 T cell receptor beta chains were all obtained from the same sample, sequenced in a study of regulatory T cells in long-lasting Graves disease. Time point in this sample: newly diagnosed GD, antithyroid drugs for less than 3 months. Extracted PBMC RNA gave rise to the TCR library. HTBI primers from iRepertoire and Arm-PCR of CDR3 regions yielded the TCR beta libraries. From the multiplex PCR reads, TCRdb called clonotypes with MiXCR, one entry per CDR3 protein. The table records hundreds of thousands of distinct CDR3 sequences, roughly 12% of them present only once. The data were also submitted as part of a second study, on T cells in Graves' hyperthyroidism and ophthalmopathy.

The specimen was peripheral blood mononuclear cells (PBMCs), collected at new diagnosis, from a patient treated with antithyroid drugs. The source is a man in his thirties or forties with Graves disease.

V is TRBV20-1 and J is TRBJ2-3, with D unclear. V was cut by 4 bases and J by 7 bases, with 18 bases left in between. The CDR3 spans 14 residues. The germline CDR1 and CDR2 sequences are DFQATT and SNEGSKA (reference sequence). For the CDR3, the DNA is TGCAGTGCTAATACCCTTTTGAGCGTTCATACGCAGTATTTT. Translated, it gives CSANTLLSVHTQYF.

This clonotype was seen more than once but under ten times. The CDR3 bases are TGCGCCAGCAGCTTGCAAGGGACAGGGGGCGTAACGTGGGAGCTGTTTTTT. As protein: CASSLQGTGGVTWELFF. The chain uses TRBV5-1 and TRBJ2-2; 12 bases align to TRBD1. Germline CDR1 is SGHRS and CDR2 is YFSETQ. This CDR3 comprises 17 residues. V shed 1 base, J shed 9 bases, and the junction held 10 bases outside the gene matches. Full variable domain (remainder filled in from reference TRBV5-1 and TRBJ2-2): KAGVTQTPRYLIKTRGQQVTLSCSPISGHRSVSWYQQTPGQGLQFLFEYFSETQRNKGNFPGRFSGRQFSNSRSEMNVSTLELGDSALYLCASSLQGTGGVTWELFFGEGSRLTVL.

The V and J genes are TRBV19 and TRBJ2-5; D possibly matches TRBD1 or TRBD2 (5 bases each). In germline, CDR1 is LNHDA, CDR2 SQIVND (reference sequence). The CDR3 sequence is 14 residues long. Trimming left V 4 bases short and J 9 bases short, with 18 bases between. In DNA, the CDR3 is TGTGCCAGTAGTAACCGGGACCCGCCGGGGCCCCAGTACTTC. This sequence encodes CASSNRDPPGPQYF.

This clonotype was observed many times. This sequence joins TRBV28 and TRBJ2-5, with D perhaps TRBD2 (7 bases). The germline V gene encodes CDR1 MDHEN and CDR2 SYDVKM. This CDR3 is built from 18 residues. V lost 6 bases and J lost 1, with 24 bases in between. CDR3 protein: CASSPRGRAGAFQETQYF. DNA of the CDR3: TGTGCCAGCAGCCCCCGTGGGCGGGCGGGGGCTTTCCAAGAGACCCAGTACTTC.

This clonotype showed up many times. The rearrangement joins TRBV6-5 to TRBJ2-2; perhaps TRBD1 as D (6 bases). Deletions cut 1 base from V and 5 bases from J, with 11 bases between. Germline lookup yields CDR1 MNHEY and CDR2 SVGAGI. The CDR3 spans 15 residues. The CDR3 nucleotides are TGTGCCAGCAGTTACTTGCAGGGGTTAACCGGGGAGCTGTTTTTT. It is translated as CASSYLQGLTGELFF.

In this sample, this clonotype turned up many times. CDR3 DNA: TGTGCCATCAGTGGACAGGGGCATGGCTACACCTTC. It codes for CAISGQGHGYTF. This sequence joins TRBV10-3 and TRBJ1-2; 8 bases are shared with TRBD1. CDR1 and CDR2 from the germline V gene are ENHRY and SYGVKD. V shed 4 bases and J 6 bases; nucleotides not matched to a gene: 1. The CDR3 is 12 residues long.

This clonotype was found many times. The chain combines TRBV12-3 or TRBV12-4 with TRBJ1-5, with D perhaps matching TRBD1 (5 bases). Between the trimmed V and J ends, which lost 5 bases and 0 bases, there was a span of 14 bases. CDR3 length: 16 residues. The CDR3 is CASSHPGTDSNQPQHF. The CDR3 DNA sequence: TGTGCCAGCAGTCACCCCGGGACCGATAGCAATCAGCCCCAGCATTTT.

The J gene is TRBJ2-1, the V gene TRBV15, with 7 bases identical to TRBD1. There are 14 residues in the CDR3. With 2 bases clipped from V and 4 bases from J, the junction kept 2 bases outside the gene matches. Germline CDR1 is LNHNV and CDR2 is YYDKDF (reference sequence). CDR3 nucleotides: TGTGCCACCAGCAGACGGACAGGTTACAATGAGCAGTTCTTC. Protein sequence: CATSRRTGYNEQFF. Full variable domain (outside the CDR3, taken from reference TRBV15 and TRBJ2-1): DAMVIQNPRYQVTQFGKPVTLSCSQTLNHNVMYWYQQKSSQAPKLLFHYYDKDFNNEADTPDNFQSRRPNTSFCFLDIRSPGLGDTAMYLCATSRRTGYNEQFFGPGTRLTVL.